The subject of this entry is one T cell receptor beta chain. This table comes from immunoSEQ multiplex PCR, and its TCRdb copy is limited to in-frame clones, with some not included. This sample has 35,000 or so clones, with over 75% found just once. The data were obtained in a study of T cell changes during pregnancy in multiple sclerosis. The CDR3 sequence is 13 residues long. Germline V gene lookup returns CDR1 GTSNPN and CDR2 SVGIG (reference sequence). The germline V and J ends were trimmed by 2 bases and 3 bases, with 11 bases remaining between them. The source material was CD8+ T cells from peripheral blood mononuclear cells, sampled in the third trimester of pregnancy. This receptor was identified in a female donor with multiple sclerosis, enrolled in a pregnancy study. This rearrangement joins TRBV30 to TRBJ2-7; the D gene is possibly TRBD1 (5 bases). The DNA of the CDR3 is TGTGCCTGGAGTCCCGACAGCGACTACGAGCAGTACTTC. Translation: CAWSPDSDYEQYF.